A selection of T cell receptor beta chains follows, all from one sample in a study of early T cells in non-severe SARS-CoV-2 infection. TCRdb re-called the 5' RACE reads through MiXCR, storing one row per CDR3 protein. The sample has some 80,000 distinct CDR3 sequences, less than 15% seen once. The sequenced sample was whole blood, obtained at baseline. The receptors here all came from an adult who was a healthcare worker with PCR-confirmed SARS-CoV-2 infection or an uninfected control (not recorded which). The donor label of this sample is uncertain. Both conserved end residues are part of each CDR3. D genes are given only for firm matches. Size is omitted from some rows. Given values are once, few, many or a class for expanded clones.

d_call j_call clone_size v_call cdr3_length cdr3_aa cdr3_nt
. TRBJ2-7 . TRBV5-6 14 CASSLGQESYEQYF TGTGCCAGCAGCTTGGGACAGGAGTCCTACGAGCAGTACTTC
. TRBJ2-3 few TRBV3-1 11 CASSHARSQYF TGTGCCAGCAGCCATGCGCGATCGCAGTATTTT
. TRBJ2-1 . TRBV27 17 CASSSSLQGLSYNEQFF TGTGCCAGCAGTTCCTCACTTCAGGGACTCTCCTACAATGAGCAGTTCTTC
. TRBJ2-3 few TRBV11-2 13 CASSLHFEEGLYF TGTGCCAGCAGCTTACATTTCGAAGAGGGACTGTATTTT
. TRBJ2-2 . TRBV20-1 16 CSARPPGAMSTGELFF TGCAGTGCCAGGCCCCCAGGGGCGATGAGCACCGGGGAGCTGTTTTTT
TRBD2 TRBJ2-2 . TRBV3-1 15 CASSPQLAGTGELFF TGTGCCAGCAGCCCGCAACTAGCGGGCACCGGGGAGCTGTTTTTT
. TRBJ2-7 . TRBV20-1 15 CSACHSRGDPCEQYF TGCAGTGCTTGTCACTCGCGGGGTGACCCCTGCGAGCAGTACTTC
. TRBJ1-1 many TRBV4-2 14 CASSQGRTNTEAFF TGTGCCAGCAGCCAGGGACGGACTAACACTGAAGCTTTCTTT
. TRBJ2-2 once TRBV7-8 13 CASSLRTSGELFF TGTGCCAGCAGCTTAAGGACGTCCGGGGAGCTGTTTTTT
. TRBJ2-2 many TRBV19 13 CASSILDGGELFF TGTGCCAGTAGTATCCTAGACGGCGGGGAGCTGTTTTTT
TRBD1 TRBJ1-2 . TRBV5-4 15 CASSPLWQGAFGYTF TGTGCCAGCAGCCCGTTGTGGCAGGGGGCGTTTGGCTACACCTTC
TRBD1 TRBJ2-3 many TRBV27 15 CASSFRDRATDTQYF TGTGCCAGCAGTTTTAGGGACAGGGCTACAGATACGCAGTATTTT
TRBD1 TRBJ1-4 . TRBV29-1 14 CSVEGTGGNEKLFF TGCAGCGTTGAAGGGACAGGGGGAAACGAAAAACTGTTTTTT
TRBD1 TRBJ1-1 many TRBV12-3/TRBV12-4 12 CASGTGLSGAFF TGTGCCAGCGGGACAGGCCTTAGTGGAGCTTTCTTT
. TRBJ2-2 few TRBV15 13 CATSRDQTGELFF TGTGCCACCAGCAGAGATCAAACCGGGGAGCTGTTTTTT
. TRBJ2-5 many TRBV19 13 CASKRAPQETQYF TGTGCCAGTAAACGGGCCCCCCAAGAGACCCAGTACTTC
TRBD1 TRBJ1-6 few TRBV4-2 16 CASSQDSGGAGSPLHF TGTGCCAGCAGCCAAGATTCAGGGGGTGCTGGGTCACCCCTCCACTTT
. TRBJ1-3 few TRBV28 14 CASSPGLSGNTIYF TGTGCCAGCAGTCCCGGCCTCTCTGGAAACACCATATATTTT
TRBD2 TRBJ2-3 . TRBV20-1 16 CSAVAGGLMSTDTQYF TGCAGTGCCGTAGCGGGGGGGTTGATGAGCACAGATACGCAGTATTTT
. TRBJ2-7 . TRBV7-8 13 CASSLRPPHEQYF TGTGCCAGCAGCTTACGCCCCCCCCACGAGCAGTACTTC
. TRBJ2-5 . TRBV19 14 CASSITGTRETQYF TGTGCCAGTAGTATTACCGGGACTCGAGAGACCCAGTACTTC
. TRBJ1-5 many TRBV5-1 14 CASSLDIGNQPQHF TGCGCCAGCAGCTTGGACATAGGCAATCAGCCCCAGCATTTT
. TRBJ2-1 . TRBV14 16 CASSQDAGWAYNEQFF TGTGCCAGCAGCCAAGATGCAGGGTGGGCCTACAATGAGCAGTTCTTC
. TRBJ1-1 . TRBV3-1 13 CASSHLWETEAFF TGTGCCAGCAGCCACCTTTGGGAGACTGAAGCTTTCTTT
. TRBJ1-1 few TRBV10-1 13 CASSDQVNTEAFF TGCGCCAGCAGTGACCAAGTGAACACTGAAGCTTTCTTT
. TRBJ1-1 few TRBV4-3 12 CASSQDRARAFF TGCGCCAGCAGCCAAGATCGAGCAAGGGCTTTCTTT
. TRBJ2-1 . TRBV7-6 11 CVSSSLNEQFF TGTGTCAGCAGCTCCCTCAATGAGCAGTTCTTC